The clone carrying this T cell receptor beta chain came up once. The data were obtained in a study of shared clonotypes between healthy human individuals. Study context: Three plates were used per donor for CD4 naive, three for CD4 memory, two for CD8 naive and one for CD8 memory.

Replicate sorted-subset PCRs were loaded with 150 to 250 ng DNA, 25,000 to 30,000 T cell genomes. In the study's own analysis: Filtering differed since immunoSEQ provided only junctions, with no quality scores. Generated by immunoSEQ multiplex PCR, the TCRdb table keeps only in-frame clones and is missing some. The DNA gave D and trimming, while V, J and clone size come from that table. The sample has some 2.1 million clones; about 94% are singletons. CDR1 is SEHNR and CDR2 is FQNEAQ in the germline V gene (reference sequence). The germline V and J ends were trimmed by 5 bases and 4 bases, with 11 bases remaining between them. This CDR3 has 14 residues. Naive CD8 isolation took CD45RO-negative cells positively selected for CCR7 and excluded terminally differentiated effector memory CD45RA+ cells.

The clonotype comes from a man aged 18 to 30 in good health. Some clones in this sample may be carry-over from other donors' samples. This chain links TRBV7-9 with TRBJ2-2; D is perhaps TRBD1 (6 bases). Material for sequencing was naive CD8+ T cells from PBMCs. CDR3 amino acids: CASSPGQSTGELFF. CDR3 DNA: TGTGCCAGCAGCCCCGGACAGTCCACCGGGGAGCTGTTTTTT.